This TCR beta chain was sequenced during a study of blood T cell repertoires in COVID-19. Across the whole study: The study drew acute and convalescent COVID-19 samples from the United States, Italy and Spain. PBMCs, B-cell-depleted T cells, or T cells were the source of the cDNA or gDNA that made up the material.

The CDR3 extends over 15 amino acids. The V gene's germline CDR1 is MGHRA and CDR2 YSYEKL. After removal of 1 base from V and 1 base from J, the junction contained 1 base not matched to a gene. Libraries were prepared by immunoSEQ multiplex PCR; TCRdb keeps only in-frame clonotypes and omits some of them. The table lists 250,000 to 350,000 clones, around 82% of them singletons. V and J are TRBV4-1 and TRBJ2-1; 7 nucleotides agree with TRBD1. This clonotype was sampled from a woman in her fifties or sixties with acute or convalescent COVID-19. What was sequenced was peripheral blood. The CDR3 sequence is CASSQGQGSYNEQFF. CDR3 coding DNA: TGCGCCAGCAGCCAAGGACAGGGATCCTACAATGAGCAGTTCTTC.